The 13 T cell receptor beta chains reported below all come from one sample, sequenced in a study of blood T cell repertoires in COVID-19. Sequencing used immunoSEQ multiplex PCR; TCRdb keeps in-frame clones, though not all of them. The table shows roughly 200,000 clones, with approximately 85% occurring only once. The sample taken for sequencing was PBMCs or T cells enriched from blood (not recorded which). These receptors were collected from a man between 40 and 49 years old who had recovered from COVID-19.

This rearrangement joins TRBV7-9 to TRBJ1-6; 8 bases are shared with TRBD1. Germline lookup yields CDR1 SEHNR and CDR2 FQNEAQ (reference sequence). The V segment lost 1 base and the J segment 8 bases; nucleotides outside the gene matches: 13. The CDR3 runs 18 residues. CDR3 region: CASSLDGQGGWGHSPLHF. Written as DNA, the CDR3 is TGTGCCAGCAGCTTAGATGGACAGGGAGGGTGGGGGCATTCACCCCTCCACTTT.

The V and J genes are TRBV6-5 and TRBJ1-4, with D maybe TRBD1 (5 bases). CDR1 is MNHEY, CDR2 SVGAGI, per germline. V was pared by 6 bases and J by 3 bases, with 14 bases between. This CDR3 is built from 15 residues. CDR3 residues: CASSLDSHPNEKLFF. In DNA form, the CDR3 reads TGTGCCAGCAGCTTAGACAGCCACCCTAATGAAAAACTGTTTTTT.

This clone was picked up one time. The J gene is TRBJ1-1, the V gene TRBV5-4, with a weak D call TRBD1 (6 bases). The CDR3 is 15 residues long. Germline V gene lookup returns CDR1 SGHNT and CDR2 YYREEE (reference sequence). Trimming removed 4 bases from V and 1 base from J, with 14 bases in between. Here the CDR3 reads CASSLERGRNTEAFF. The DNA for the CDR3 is TGTGCCAGCAGCCTAGAGAGGGGGAGGAACACTGAAGCTTTCTTT.

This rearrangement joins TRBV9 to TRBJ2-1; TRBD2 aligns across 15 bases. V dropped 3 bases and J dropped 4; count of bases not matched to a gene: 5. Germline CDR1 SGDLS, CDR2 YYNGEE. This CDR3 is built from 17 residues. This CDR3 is CASSARTSGRDYNEQFF. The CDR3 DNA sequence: TGTGCCAGCAGCGCCCGGACTAGCGGGAGGGATTACAATGAGCAGTTCTTC. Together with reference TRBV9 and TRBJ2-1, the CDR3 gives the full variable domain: DSGVTQTPKHLITATGQRVTLRCSPRSGDLSVYWYQQSLDQGLQFLIQYYNGEERAKGNILERFSAQQFPDLHSELNLSSLELGDSALYFCASSARTSGRDYNEQFFGPGTRLTVL.

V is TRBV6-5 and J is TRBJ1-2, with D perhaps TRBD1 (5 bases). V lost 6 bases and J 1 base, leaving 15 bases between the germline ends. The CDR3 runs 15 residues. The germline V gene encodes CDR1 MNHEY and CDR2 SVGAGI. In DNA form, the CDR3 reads TGTGCCAGCAGCGCCAAAGGGGCCTTTAACTATGGCTACACCTTC. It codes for CASSAKGAFNYGYTF.

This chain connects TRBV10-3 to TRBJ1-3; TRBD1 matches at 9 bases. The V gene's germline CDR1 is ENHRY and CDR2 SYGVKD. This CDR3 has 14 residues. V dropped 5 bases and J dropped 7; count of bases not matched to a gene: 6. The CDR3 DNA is TGTGCCATCAGTCCCGGGACAGGGTACAACACCATATATTTT. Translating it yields CAISPGTGYNTIYF.

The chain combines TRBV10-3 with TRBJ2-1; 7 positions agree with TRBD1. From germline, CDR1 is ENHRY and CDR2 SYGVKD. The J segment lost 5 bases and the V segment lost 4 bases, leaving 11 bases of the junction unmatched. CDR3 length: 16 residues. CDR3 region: CAISGAGGMSDNEQFF. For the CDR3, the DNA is TGTGCCATCAGTGGAGCAGGGGGTATGAGTGACAATGAGCAGTTCTTC.

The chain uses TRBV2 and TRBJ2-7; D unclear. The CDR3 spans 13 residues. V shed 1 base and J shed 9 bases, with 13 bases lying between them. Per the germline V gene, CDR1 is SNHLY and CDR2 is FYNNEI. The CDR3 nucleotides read TGTGCCAGCAGTGAAGTTACAAAAAGATGGCAGTACTTC. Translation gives CASSEVTKRWQYF.

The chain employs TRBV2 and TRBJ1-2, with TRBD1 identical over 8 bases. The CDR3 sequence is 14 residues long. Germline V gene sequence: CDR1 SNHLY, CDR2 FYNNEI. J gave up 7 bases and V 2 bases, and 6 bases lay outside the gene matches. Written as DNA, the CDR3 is TGTGCCAGCAGTGAACAGGGGGCGCGCGGTGGCTACACCTTC. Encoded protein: CASSEQGARGGYTF.

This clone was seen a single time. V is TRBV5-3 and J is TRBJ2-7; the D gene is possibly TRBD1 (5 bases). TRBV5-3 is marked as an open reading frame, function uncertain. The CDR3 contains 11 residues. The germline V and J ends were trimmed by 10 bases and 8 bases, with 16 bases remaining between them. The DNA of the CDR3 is TGTGCCGGCCAGACCAGGGAAAAGCAGTACTTC. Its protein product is CAGQTREKQYF.

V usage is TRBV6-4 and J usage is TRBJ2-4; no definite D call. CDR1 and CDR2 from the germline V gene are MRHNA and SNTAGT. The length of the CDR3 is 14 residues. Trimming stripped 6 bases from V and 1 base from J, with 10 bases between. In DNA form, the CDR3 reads TGTGCCAGCAGGCGGCCCCCTGCCAAAAACATTCAGTACTTC. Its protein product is CASRRPPAKNIQYF.

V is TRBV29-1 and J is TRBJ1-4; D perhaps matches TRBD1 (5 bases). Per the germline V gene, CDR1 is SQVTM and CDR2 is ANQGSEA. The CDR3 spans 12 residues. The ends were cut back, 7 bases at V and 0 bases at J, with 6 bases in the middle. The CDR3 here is CSATATNEKLFF. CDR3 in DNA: TGCAGCGCGACAGCAACTAATGAAAAACTGTTTTTT.

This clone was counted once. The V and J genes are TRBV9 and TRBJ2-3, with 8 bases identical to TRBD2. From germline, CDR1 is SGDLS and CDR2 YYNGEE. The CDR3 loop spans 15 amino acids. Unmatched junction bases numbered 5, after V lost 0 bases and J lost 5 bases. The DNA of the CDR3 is TGTGCCAGCAGCGTAGCCCAGCGGGAGAAAGATACGCAGTATTTT. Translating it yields CASSVAQREKDTQYF.